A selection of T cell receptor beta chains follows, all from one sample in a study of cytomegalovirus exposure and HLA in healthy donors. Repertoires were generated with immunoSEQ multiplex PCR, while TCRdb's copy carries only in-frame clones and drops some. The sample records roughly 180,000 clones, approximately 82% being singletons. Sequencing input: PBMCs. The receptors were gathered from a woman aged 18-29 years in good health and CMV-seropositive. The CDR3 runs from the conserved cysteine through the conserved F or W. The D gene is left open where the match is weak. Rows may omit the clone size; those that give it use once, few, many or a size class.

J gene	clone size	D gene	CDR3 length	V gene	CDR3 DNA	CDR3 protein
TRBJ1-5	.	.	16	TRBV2	TGTGCCAGCAGGAACGCGAACAGGGCCATAAATCAGCCCCAGCATTTT	CASRNANRAINQPQHF
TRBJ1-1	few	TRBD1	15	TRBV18	TGTGCCAGCTCACCTCGACAGGGGGCAGGCACTGAAGCTTTCTTT	CASSPRQGAGTEAFF
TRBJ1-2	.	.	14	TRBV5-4	TGTGCCAGCAGACCCTTAGGCGGGGCGGGGGGCTACACCTTC	CASRPLGGAGGYTF
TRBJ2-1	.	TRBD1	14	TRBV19	TGTGCCAGTACCCAGGGGGCAGGGGGCGGGGAGCAGTTCTTC	CASTQGAGGGEQFF
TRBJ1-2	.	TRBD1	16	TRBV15	TGTGCCACCAGCAGAGATGACGGGGACAGGCCATATGGCTACACCTTC	CATSRDDGDRPYGYTF
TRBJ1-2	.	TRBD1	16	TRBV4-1	TGCGCCAGCAGCCAGGGCGACAGGGGGTGGTTTCATGGCTACACCTTC	CASSQGDRGWFHGYTF
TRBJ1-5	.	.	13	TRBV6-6	TGTGCCGGCGGGGATCATAGCAATCAGCCCCAGCATTTT	CAGGDHSNQPQHF
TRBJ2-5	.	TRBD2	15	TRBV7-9	TGTGCCAGCAGCTTAGGCCCAGCGGGGGGAGAGACCCAGTACTTC	CASSLGPAGGETQYF
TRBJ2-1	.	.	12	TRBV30	TGTGCCTGGTGGGACAACTACAATGAGCAGTTCTTC	CAWWDNYNEQFF
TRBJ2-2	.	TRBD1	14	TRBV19	TGTGCCAGTAGTGTCAGGGGGCGAACCGGGGAGCTGTTTTTT	CASSVRGRTGELFF
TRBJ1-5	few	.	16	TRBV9	TGTGCCAGCAGCCCGGGGGGAGTAAATAGCAATCAGCCCCAGCATTTT	CASSPGGVNSNQPQHF
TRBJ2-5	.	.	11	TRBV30	TGTGCCTGGAGTCTACAAGAGACCCAGTACTTC	CAWSLQETQYF
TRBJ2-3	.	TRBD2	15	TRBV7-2	TGTGCCAGCAAGCCGGGGGGGGGTAGCGGAGATACGCAGTATTTT	CASKPGGGSGDTQYF
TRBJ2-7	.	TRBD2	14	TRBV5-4	TGTGCCAGCAGCTTGGCAGCGGGGGCCTACGAGCAGTACTTC	CASSLAAGAYEQYF
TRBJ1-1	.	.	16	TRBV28	TGTGCCAGCAGTTCACCGACAGCCCGAGGGAACACTGAAGCTTTCTTT	CASSSPTARGNTEAFF
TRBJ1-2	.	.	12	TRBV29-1	TGCAGCGTTGGCGGAGAGAACTATGGCTACACCTTC	CSVGGENYGYTF
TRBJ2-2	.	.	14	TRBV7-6	TGTGCCAGCAGCCCCCCCTGGGCCCTTCCCGAGCTGTTTTTT	CASSPPWALPELFF
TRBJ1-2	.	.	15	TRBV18	TGTGCCAGCTCACCACCTGACAGGTCCTATAATGGCTACACCTTC	CASSPPDRSYNGYTF
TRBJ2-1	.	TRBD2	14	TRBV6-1	TGTGCCAGCAACTCGGGACTAGCGGGCGATGAGCAGTTCTTC	CASNSGLAGDEQFF
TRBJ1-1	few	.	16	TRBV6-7	TGTGCCAGCAGTTCCCCCGGACGGACTTTGAACACTGAAGCTTTCTTT	CASSSPGRTLNTEAFF
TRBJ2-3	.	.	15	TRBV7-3	TGTGCCAGCAGCGTCCGCGGGGCTAGCACAGATACGCAGTATTTT	CASSVRGASTDTQYF
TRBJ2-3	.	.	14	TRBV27	TGTGCCAGCAGAAGGGACTGGCTCACAGATACGCAGTATTTT	CASRRDWLTDTQYF
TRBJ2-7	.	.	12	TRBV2	TGTGCCAGCCGGACGGACACCTACGAGCAGTACTTC	CASRTDTYEQYF
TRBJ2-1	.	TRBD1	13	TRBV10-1	TGCCCGACCTATGGGACAGTATACAATGAGCAGTTCTTC	CPTYGTVYNEQFF
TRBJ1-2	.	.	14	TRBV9	TGTGCCACCACCGGGACACCTACAGGGTATGGCTACACCTTC	CATTGTPTGYGYTF
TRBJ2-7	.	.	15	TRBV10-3	TGTGCCATCAGTGACCCGGGGGACGGACTTTACGAGCAGTACTTC	CAISDPGDGLYEQYF
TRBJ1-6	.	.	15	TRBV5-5	TGTGCCAGCACCACCCCGCGGGGGCGGAATTCACCCCTCCACTTT	CASTTPRGRNSPLHF
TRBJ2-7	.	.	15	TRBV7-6	TGTGCCAGCAGCAAGCAGCCTAGCGACTCCTACGAGCAGTACTTC	CASSKQPSDSYEQYF
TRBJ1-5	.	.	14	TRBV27	TGTGCCAGCAGTTTTTTGGGAGGCGATCAGCCCCAGCATTTT	CASSFLGGDQPQHF
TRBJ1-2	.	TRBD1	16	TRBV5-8	TGTGCCAGCAGCACCCCACAGGGGGCCCCCACCTATGGCTACACCTTC	CASSTPQGAPTYGYTF
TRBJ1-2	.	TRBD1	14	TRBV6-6	TGTGCCACAAACTCCGGGACAGGAGGGGAAGGCTACACCTTC	CATNSGTGGEGYTF
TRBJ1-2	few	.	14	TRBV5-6	TGTGCCAGCAGCGCTATTACAGGGTTCTATGGCTACACCTTC	CASSAITGFYGYTF
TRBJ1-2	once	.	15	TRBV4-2	TGTGCCAGCAGCCACGACCGGGACAAGAACTATGGCTACACCTTC	CASSHDRDKNYGYTF
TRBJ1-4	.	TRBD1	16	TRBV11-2	TGTGCCAGCAGCTCCCTTCGGGACAGGGGTGATGAAAAACTGTTTTTT	CASSSLRDRGDEKLFF